This TCR beta chain was identified in a study of blood T cell repertoires in COVID-19. Study-wide context: The United States, Italy and Spain provided the acute and convalescent COVID-19 samples. PBMCs, B-cell-depleted T cells, or T cells provided the cDNA or gDNA that made up the material.

Per the study methods: The assay estimated nucleated cells by amplifying reference gene primers. Libraries were prepared by immunoSEQ multiplex PCR; TCRdb keeps only in-frame clonotypes and omits some of them. V and J calls and clone size are given by that table; D and trimming were obtained from the DNA. This sample has 120,000 or so clones, with approximately 87% found just once. V lost 4 bases, J lost 1 base, and 5 bases lay in between. The length of the CDR3 is 13 residues. Looked up from germline, CDR1 is MNHEY and CDR2 is SMNVEV (reference sequence). The chain is built from TRBV27 and TRBJ2-1; D is undetermined. This clonotype originated in a woman aged 60-75 years with acute or convalescent COVID-19. Sequenced: peripheral blood. CDR3 protein: CASSYSSYNEQFF. CDR3 DNA: TGTGCCAGCAGTTATAGTTCCTACAATGAGCAGTTCTTC.